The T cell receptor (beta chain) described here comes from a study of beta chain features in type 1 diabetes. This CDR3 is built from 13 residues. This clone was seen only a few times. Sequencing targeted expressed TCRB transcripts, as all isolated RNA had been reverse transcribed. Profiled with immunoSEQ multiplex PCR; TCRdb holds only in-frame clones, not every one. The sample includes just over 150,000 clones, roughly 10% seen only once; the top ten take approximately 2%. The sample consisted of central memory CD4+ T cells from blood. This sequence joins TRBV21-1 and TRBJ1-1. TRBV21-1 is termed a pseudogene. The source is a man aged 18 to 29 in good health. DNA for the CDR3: TGTGCCAGCAGCAAGTCCGGGAACACTGAAGCTTTCTTT. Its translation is CASSKSGNTEAFF.